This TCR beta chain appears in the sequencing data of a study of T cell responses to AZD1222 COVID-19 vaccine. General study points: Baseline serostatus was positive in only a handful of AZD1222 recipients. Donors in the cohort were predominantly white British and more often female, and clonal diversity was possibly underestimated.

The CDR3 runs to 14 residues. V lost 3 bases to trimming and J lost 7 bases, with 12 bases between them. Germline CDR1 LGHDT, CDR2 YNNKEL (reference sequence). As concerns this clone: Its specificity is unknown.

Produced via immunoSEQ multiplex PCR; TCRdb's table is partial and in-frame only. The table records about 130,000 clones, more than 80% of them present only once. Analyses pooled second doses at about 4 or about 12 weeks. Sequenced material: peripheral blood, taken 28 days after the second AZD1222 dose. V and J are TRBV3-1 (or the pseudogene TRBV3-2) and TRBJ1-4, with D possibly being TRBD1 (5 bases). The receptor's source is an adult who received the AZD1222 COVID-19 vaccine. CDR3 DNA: TGTGCCAGCAGCCATATTTCAGGGTCTGAAAAACTGTTTTTT. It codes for CASSHISGSEKLFF.